The 29 T cell receptor beta chains given below trace back to one sample, sequenced in a study of blood T cell repertoires in COVID-19. Sequenced by immunoSEQ multiplex PCR; TCRdb stores in-frame clones only, minus some. The sample lists under 150,000 clones; around three quarters were seen once. The sequenced sample was peripheral blood. All receptors come from a woman in her seventies with acute or convalescent COVID-19.

This chain connects TRBV19 to TRBJ1-2, with a weak D call TRBD1 (5 bases). This CDR3 is 14 amino acids long. V lost 7 bases and J 3 bases, leaving 15 bases between the germline ends. Per the germline V gene, CDR1 is LNHDA and CDR2 is SQIVND (reference sequence). CDR3 loop: CASTKGGTDYGYTF. The DNA for the CDR3 is TGTGCCAGTACTAAAGGAGGGACGGACTATGGCTACACCTTC.

Here the CDR3 reads CASSLRLTGVGAKNIQYF. As DNA, the CDR3 is TGTGCCAGCAGCTTAAGACTCACAGGGGTAGGAGCCAAAAACATTCAGTACTTC. J is TRBJ2-4 and V is TRBV11-2, with 7 bases that match TRBD1. The J segment lost 0 bases and the V segment lost 2 bases, leaving 10 bases of the junction unmatched. This CDR3 spans 18 amino acids. The V gene's germline CDR1 is SGHAT and CDR2 FQNNGV.

V and J are TRBV29-1 and TRBJ1-2, with no clear D. Deletions cut 6 bases from V and 4 bases from J, with 15 bases between. From germline, CDR1 is SQVTM and CDR2 ANQGSEA. This CDR3 has 13 residues. The DNA of the CDR3 is TGCAGCGTCAGACACATGGGAGGCTATGGCTACACCTTC. It codes for CSVRHMGGYGYTF.

The V call is TRBV12-3 or TRBV12-4, the J call TRBJ2-3, with a possible D match to TRBD2 (6 bases). V was cut by 6 bases and J by 2 bases, with 9 bases left in between. The CDR3 sequence is 13 residues long. The CDR3 region is CASRGTFTDTQYF. CDR3 nucleotide sequence: TGTGCCAGCAGAGGGACTTTCACAGATACGCAGTATTTT.

This clone came up a few times. The genes are TRBV19 and TRBJ2-7, with 9 positions matching TRBD2. Per the germline V gene, CDR1 is LNHDA and CDR2 is SQIVND (reference sequence). There are 15 residues in the CDR3. V lost 6 bases and J lost 3; bases outside the gene matches: 9. The CDR3 region is CASRDLSGGHYEQYF. The DNA for the CDR3 is TGTGCCAGTAGAGACTTAAGCGGGGGGCACTACGAGCAGTACTTC.

CDR3: CASSSRQGTDTQYF. As DNA, the CDR3 is TGTGCCAGCAGCTCGCGACAGGGCACAGATACGCAGTATTTT. The chain joins TRBV13 to TRBJ2-3; TRBD1 is a possible D gene (6 bases). V lost 4 bases and J lost 1, with 9 bases in between. CDR1 and CDR2 from the germline V gene are PRHDT and FYEKMQ (reference sequence). The CDR3 is made up of 14 amino acids.

This clone has just one count. The genes are TRBV19 and TRBJ2-7; maybe TRBD1 (5 bases). Germline V CDR1 and CDR2: LNHDA, SQIVND (reference sequence). Between the trimmed V and J ends, which lost 1 base and 6 bases, there was a span of 13 bases. The CDR3 runs 14 residues. CDR3 sequence: CASSIGGLISEQYF. The CDR3 bases are TGTGCCAGTAGTATAGGGGGCCTAATATCCGAGCAGTACTTC.

The DNA for the CDR3 is TGTGCCAGCAGTTCTAGCGGGAAGCCGTTTGAGCAGTTCTTC. Translated, it gives CASSSSGKPFEQFF. The rearrangement joins TRBV27 to TRBJ2-1, with 9 bases that match TRBD2. Germline V CDR1 and CDR2: MNHEY, SMNVEV (reference sequence). CDR3 length: 14 amino acids. The ends lost 4 bases at V and 9 bases at J; junction bases unmatched: 7.

This chain links TRBV27 with TRBJ1-5; tentatively, D is TRBD1 (6 bases). This CDR3 contains 16 residues. V was pared by 5 bases and J by 0 bases, with 14 bases between. Germline CDR1 and CDR2: MNHEY and SMNVEV (reference sequence). CDR3 bases: TGTGCCAGCAGTCAATCGGCAGGGGTTAGCAATCAGCCCCAGCATTTT. It translates to CASSQSAGVSNQPQHF.

The chain carries TRBV19 and TRBJ1-5; D possibly corresponds to TRBD1 (6 bases). V lost 3 bases and J lost 4, with 16 bases in between. The CDR3 consists of 16 residues. The germline V gene encodes CDR1 LNHDA and CDR2 SQIVND (reference sequence). CDR3 protein: CASSMLGQLSNQPQHF. The CDR3 nucleotides read TGTGCCAGTAGTATGTTAGGACAGCTGTCTAATCAGCCCCAGCATTTT.

This clone was detected ten times or more. The V gene is TRBV3-1 (or the pseudogene TRBV3-2), the J gene TRBJ1-1; 12 nucleotides line up with TRBD1. The germline CDR1 and CDR2 sequences are LGHDT and YNNKEL (reference sequence). The CDR3 consists of 17 residues. V trimming: 2 bases; J trimming: 5 bases; junction bases outside the gene matches: 9. The CDR3 DNA is TGTGCCAGCAGCCAATTCCGGGACAGGGGGCTGGGGACTGAAGCTTTCTTT. This codes for CASSQFRDRGLGTEAFF.

CDR3 loop: CAIPLNYGYTF. As DNA, the CDR3 is TGTGCCATCCCTCTTAACTATGGCTACACCTTC. V is TRBV24-1 and J is TRBJ1-2; D gene uncertain. The CDR3 spans 11 residues. Trimming shortened V by 11 bases and J by 1 base, and 7 bases separated the two germline ends. Germline V gene data show CDR1 as KGHDR and CDR2 as SFDVKD.

The rearrangement links TRBV3-1 (or the pseudogene TRBV3-2) to TRBJ1-4; TRBD1 might be the D (6 bases). V lost 4 bases, J lost 0 bases, and 12 bases lay in between. Germline-derived CDR1 and CDR2 are LGHDT and YNNKEL (reference sequence). This CDR3 is built from 16 residues. The CDR3 nucleotides are TGTGCCAGCAGCCCCCGGACAGTCACAACTAATGAAAAACTGTTTTTT. This sequence encodes CASSPRTVTTNEKLFF.

The chain is built from TRBV2 and TRBJ1-5; weak D call: TRBD1 (6 bases). V lost 6 bases to trimming and J lost 6 bases, with 12 bases between them. Germline CDR1 reads SNHLY; CDR2 reads FYNNEI. The CDR3 sequence is 13 residues long. The CDR3 loop reads CASSTGLFQPQHF. CDR3 in DNA: TGTGCCAGCAGCACAGGGTTGTTTCAGCCCCAGCATTTT.

The V and J genes are TRBV4-2 and TRBJ2-1, with 7 bases lining up with TRBD2. The CDR3 spans 15 residues. Germline CDR1 is LGHNA and CDR2 is YNFKEQ. J lost 3 bases, V lost 2 bases, and 4 bases had no gene match. The CDR3 DNA sequence: TGTGCCAGCAGCCAACAGAGCGGGGACTACAATGAGCAGTTCTTC. Its translation is CASSQQSGDYNEQFF.

In nucleotides, the CDR3 is TGTGCCAGCAGCTGGGACAGGGGCTATGGCTACACCTTC. Translated, it gives CASSWDRGYGYTF. The chain carries TRBV5-4 and TRBJ1-2; 10 bases line up with TRBD1. CDR1 is SGHNT, CDR2 YYREEE, per germline (reference sequence). This CDR3 is 13 amino acids long. V shed 3 bases and J 4 bases; nucleotides not matched to a gene: 0.

This chain joins TRBV28 and TRBJ2-3; D gene ambiguous. The V gene's germline CDR1 is MDHEN and CDR2 SYDVKM. Trimming left V 3 bases short and J 0 bases short, with 7 bases between. This CDR3 has 14 amino acids. CDR3 DNA: TGTGCCAGCAGTTTTAGTTACAGCACAGATACGCAGTATTTT. Its protein is CASSFSYSTDTQYF.

V is TRBV4-3 and J is TRBJ2-5; the D gene is possibly TRBD2 (6 bases). Trimming cost V 4 bases and J 1 base, with 7 bases left between them. This CDR3 contains 13 residues. CDR1 is LGHNA and CDR2 is YSLEER in the germline V gene. CDR3 in DNA: TGCGCCAGCAGCCGGGGACTCCAAGAGACCCAGTACTTC. It encodes CASSRGLQETQYF.

The chain couples TRBV30 to TRBJ1-5, with a possible D match to TRBD1 (5 bases). The germline V gene encodes CDR1 GTSNPN and CDR2 SVGIG (reference sequence). V was pared by 3 bases and J by 7 bases, with 10 bases between. The CDR3 is 12 residues long. The CDR3 DNA reads TGTGCCTGGAGCAATCAGGGACAGCCCCAGCATTTT. It codes for CAWSNQGQPQHF.

The rearrangement uses TRBV2 and TRBJ2-7; 7 bases are a match to TRBD1. V trimming: 6 bases; J trimming: 1 base; junction bases outside the gene matches: 6. Looked up from germline, CDR1 is SNHLY and CDR2 is FYNNEI. The CDR3 length is 14 residues. CDR3 bases: TGTGCCAGCAGAAGGACAGGCCCTTCCTACGAGCAGTACTTC. Amino acid sequence: CASRRTGPSYEQYF.

This chain uses TRBV5-1 with TRBJ2-1; 7 positions match TRBD1. CDR1 is SGHRS and CDR2 is YFSETQ in the germline V gene. J was trimmed by 5 bases and V by 4 bases; bases with no gene match: 6. There are 14 residues in the CDR3. CDR3 coding DNA: TGCGCCAGCAGCACGGACGGGACAGACAATGAGCAGTTCTTC. Encoded protein: CASSTDGTDNEQFF. Complete variable domain (other parts from reference TRBV5-1 and TRBJ2-1): KAGVTQTPRYLIKTRGQQVTLSCSPISGHRSVSWYQQTPGQGLQFLFEYFSETQRNKGNFPGRFSGRQFSNSRSEMNVSTLELGDSALYLCASSTDGTDNEQFFGPGTRLTVL.

CDR3 residues: CASVEGGNQPQHF. DNA of the CDR3: TGTGCCAGCGTCGAGGGCGGCAATCAGCCCCAGCATTTT. The chain couples TRBV6-6 to TRBJ1-5; no clear D gene. The CDR3 consists of 13 residues. Per germline, CDR1 MNHNY and CDR2 SVGAGI (reference sequence). V gave up 8 bases and J gave up 2 bases, with 10 bases separating them.

This clone was picked up one time. The chain has TRBV11-2 and TRBJ2-3, with D unclear. This CDR3 is 12 amino acids long. Trimming cost V 5 bases and J 6 bases, with 9 bases left between them. Germline CDR1 and CDR2: SGHAT and FQNNGV. In nucleotides, the CDR3 is TGTGCCAGCAGCCTCAATGCGGATACGCAGTATTTT. It specifies CASSLNADTQYF.

V usage is TRBV19 and J usage is TRBJ2-4, with 10 nucleotides matching TRBD2. V gave up 5 bases and J gave up 2 bases; unmatched junction bases: 6. This CDR3 contains 16 residues. The germline gives CDR1 LNHDA, CDR2 SQIVND (reference sequence). The CDR3, as DNA: TGTGCCAGTAGTGGAGTAGCGGGAGGCCCCAAAAACATTCAGTACTTC. This codes for CASSGVAGGPKNIQYF.

The chain joins TRBV27 to TRBJ1-2; TRBD1 matches at 8 bases. Trimming removed 2 bases from V and 2 bases from J; junction bases left unmatched: 4. Germline V gene lookup returns CDR1 MNHEY and CDR2 SMNVEV (reference sequence). This CDR3 comprises 15 residues. CDR3 DNA: TGTGCCAGCAGTTTAAAGTACAGGGGGAACTATGGCTACACCTTC. Translation gives CASSLKYRGNYGYTF.

This rearrangement joins TRBV6-6 to TRBJ2-5, with D maybe TRBD2 (6 bases). This CDR3 region has 14 residues. Trimming stripped 5 bases from V and 4 bases from J, with 14 bases between. The germline V gene encodes CDR1 MNHNY and CDR2 SVGAGI (reference sequence). CDR3 in amino acids: CASSPRETPETQYF. Written as DNA, the CDR3 is TGTGCCAGCAGTCCCCGGGAGACCCCAGAGACCCAGTACTTC.

The CDR3 nucleotides read TGTGCCAGCAGATTTACAGGGACCGATAATTCACCCCTCCACTTT. Its translation: CASRFTGTDNSPLHF. The chain is built from TRBV13 and TRBJ1-6; a weak D match, TRBD1 (6 bases). Germline CDR1 PRHDT, CDR2 FYEKMQ (reference sequence). The germline V and J ends were trimmed by 6 bases and 5 bases, with 14 bases remaining between them. CDR3 size: 15 residues. The full variable domain, completed using reference TRBV13 and TRBJ1-6, is AAGVIQSPRHLIKEKRETATLKCYPIPRHDTVYWYQQGPGQDPQFLISFYEKMQSDKGSIPDRFSAQQFSDYHSELNMSSLELGDSALYFCASRFTGTDNSPLHFGNGTRLTVT.

The J gene is TRBJ2-7, the V gene TRBV19; a weak D match, TRBD1 (6 bases). V dropped 3 bases and J dropped 5 bases, with 14 bases sitting between them. The CDR3 runs to 14 residues. Germline V gives CDR1 LNHDA, CDR2 SQIVND (reference sequence). The CDR3 bases are TGTGCCAGTAGTATTGTGGGGGACATCCACGAGCAGTACTTC. Amino acids: CASSIVGDIHEQYF.

This clone was observed a handful of times. The chain couples TRBV12-3 or TRBV12-4 to TRBJ1-1; the D gene is possibly TRBD1 (5 bases). The CDR3 has 13 residues. Trimming left V 5 bases short and J 5 bases short, with 12 bases between. This CDR3 reads CASSVRGGTEAFF. CDR3 DNA sequence: TGTGCCAGCAGTGTCCGGGGGGGGACTGAAGCTTTCTTT.